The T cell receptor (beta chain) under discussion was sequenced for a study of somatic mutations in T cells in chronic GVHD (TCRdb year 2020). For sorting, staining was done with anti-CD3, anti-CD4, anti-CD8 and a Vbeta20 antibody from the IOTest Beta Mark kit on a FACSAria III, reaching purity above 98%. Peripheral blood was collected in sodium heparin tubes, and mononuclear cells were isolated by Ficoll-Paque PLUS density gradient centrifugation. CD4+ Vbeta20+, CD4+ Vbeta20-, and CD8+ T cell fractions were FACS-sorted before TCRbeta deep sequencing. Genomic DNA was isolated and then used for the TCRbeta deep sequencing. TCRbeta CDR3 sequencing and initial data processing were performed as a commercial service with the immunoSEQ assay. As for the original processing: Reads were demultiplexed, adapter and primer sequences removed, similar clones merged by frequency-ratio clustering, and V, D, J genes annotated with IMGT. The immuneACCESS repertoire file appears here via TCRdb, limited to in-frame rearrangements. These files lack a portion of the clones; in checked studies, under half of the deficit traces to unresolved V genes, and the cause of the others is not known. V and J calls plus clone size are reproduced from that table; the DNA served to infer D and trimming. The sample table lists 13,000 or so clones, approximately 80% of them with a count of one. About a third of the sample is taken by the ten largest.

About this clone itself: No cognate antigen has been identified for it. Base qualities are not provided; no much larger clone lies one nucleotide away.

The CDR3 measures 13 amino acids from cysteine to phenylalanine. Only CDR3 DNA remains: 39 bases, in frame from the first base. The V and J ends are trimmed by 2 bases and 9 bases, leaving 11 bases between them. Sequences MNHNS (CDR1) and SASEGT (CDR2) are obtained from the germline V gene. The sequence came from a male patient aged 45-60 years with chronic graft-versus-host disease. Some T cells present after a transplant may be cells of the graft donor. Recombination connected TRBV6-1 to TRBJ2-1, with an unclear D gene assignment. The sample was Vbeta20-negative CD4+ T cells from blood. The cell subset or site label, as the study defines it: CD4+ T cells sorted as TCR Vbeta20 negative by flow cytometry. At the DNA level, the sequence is TGTGCCAGCAGTGAAACCGTGGCTAGTGAGCAGTTCTTC. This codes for CASSETVASEQFF.